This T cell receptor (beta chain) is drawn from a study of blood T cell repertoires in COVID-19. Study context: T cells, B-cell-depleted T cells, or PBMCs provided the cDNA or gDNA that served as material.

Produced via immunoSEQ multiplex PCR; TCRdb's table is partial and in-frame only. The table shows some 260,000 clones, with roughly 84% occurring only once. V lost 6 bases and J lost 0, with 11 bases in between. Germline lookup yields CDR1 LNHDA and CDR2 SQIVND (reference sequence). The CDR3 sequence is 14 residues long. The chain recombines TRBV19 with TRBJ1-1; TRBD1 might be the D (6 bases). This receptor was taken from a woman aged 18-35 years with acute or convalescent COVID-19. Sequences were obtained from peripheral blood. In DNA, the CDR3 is TGTGCCAGTAGGGGGGCCTTAATGAACACTGAAGCTTTCTTT. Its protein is CASRGALMNTEAFF.